This T cell receptor (beta chain) appears in the sequencing data of a study of shared clonotypes between healthy human individuals. The CDR3 is 17 residues long. CDR1 is MGHRA, CDR2 YSYEKL, per germline. Trimming stripped 0 bases from V and 4 bases from J, with 15 bases between. Study-wide findings and caveats: The represented genetic and exposure-history diversity was limited by the small number of donors. An anticipated effect of sequencing depth on clonotype sharing among donors was recognized.

Notes on this clone: Its antigen is undetermined.

At deep level, the assay was performed. Authors' methods: Without quality scores, immunoSEQ junctional reads could not be filtered like full-length reads. Libraries were prepared by immunoSEQ multiplex PCR; TCRdb keeps only in-frame clonotypes and omits some of them. Clone size and the V and J calls come from that table; the DNA yielded D and trimming. In the table there are a few hundred thousand clones, around 78% of which are singletons. The J gene is TRBJ1-4, the V gene TRBV4-1; D remains unclear. Sequenced material: PBMCs. The clonotype was recovered from a woman in her thirties or forties in good health. Some clones in this sample may be carry-over from other donors' samples. The CDR3 spells CASSQDPLQFYNEKLFF. In DNA form, the CDR3 reads TGCGCCAGCAGCCAAGATCCGTTACAGTTTTATAATGAAAAACTGTTTTTT.